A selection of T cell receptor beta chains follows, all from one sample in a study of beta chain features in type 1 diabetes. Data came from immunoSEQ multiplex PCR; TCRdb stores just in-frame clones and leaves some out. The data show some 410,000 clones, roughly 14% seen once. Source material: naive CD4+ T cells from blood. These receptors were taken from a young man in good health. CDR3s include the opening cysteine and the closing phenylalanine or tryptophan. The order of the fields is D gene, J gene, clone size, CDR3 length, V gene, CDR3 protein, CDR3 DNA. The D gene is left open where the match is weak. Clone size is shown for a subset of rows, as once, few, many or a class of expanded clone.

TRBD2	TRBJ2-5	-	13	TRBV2	CATGEGLGETQYF	TGTGCCACCGGGGAGGGATTAGGAGAGACCCAGTACTTC
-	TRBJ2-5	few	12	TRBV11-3	CASSSTGRPLYF	TGTGCCAGCAGCTCGACAGGGAGGCCTCTCTACTTC
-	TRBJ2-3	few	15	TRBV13	CASSLVTSSADTQYF	TGTGCCAGCAGCTTAGTTACAAGCAGTGCAGATACGCAGTATTTT
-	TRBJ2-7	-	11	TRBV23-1	CASSPAWEQYF	TGCGCCAGCAGTCCCGCGTGGGAGCAGTACTTC
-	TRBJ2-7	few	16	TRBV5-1	CASSLGPELPRTEQYF	TGCGCCAGCAGCTTGGGACCCGAGCTACCAAGGACCGAGCAGTACTTC
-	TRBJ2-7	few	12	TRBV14	CASSHGGIEQYF	TGTGCCAGCAGCCACGGCGGAATTGAGCAGTACTTC
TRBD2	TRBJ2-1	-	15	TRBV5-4	CASSVELAGYNEQFF	TGTGCCAGCAGCGTGGAGCTAGCGGGGTACAATGAGCAGTTCTTC
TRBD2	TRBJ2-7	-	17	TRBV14	CASRPSGVSLTGSEQYF	TGTGCCAGCAGGCCTAGCGGAGTCTCACTCACGGGGTCCGAGCAGTACTTC
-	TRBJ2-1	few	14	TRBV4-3	CASSQEFSVFEQFF	TGCGCCAGCAGCCAAGAATTCTCCGTTTTTGAGCAGTTCTTC
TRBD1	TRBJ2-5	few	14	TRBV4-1	CASTPHRGVETQYF	TGCGCCAGCACTCCCCACAGGGGGGTAGAGACCCAGTACTTC
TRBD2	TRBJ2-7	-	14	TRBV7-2	CASSNPGGTYEQYF	TGTGCCAGCAGCAACCCGGGGGGAACCTACGAGCAGTACTTC
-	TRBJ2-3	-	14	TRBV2	CASVVWTITDTQYF	TGTGCCAGCGTTGTTTGGACTATCACAGATACGCAGTATTTT
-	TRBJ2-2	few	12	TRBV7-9	CASAAQVGELFF	TGTGCCAGCGCGGCGCAAGTCGGGGAGCTGTTTTTT
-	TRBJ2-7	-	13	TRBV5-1	CASNLGPLYEQYF	TGCGCCAGCAACTTGGGCCCCCTCTACGAGCAGTACTTC
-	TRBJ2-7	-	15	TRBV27	CASSAGPGLPYEQYF	TGTGCCAGCAGTGCTGGACCGGGCCTTCCCTACGAGCAGTACTTC
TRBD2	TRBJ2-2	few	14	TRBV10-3	CANSGGRNTGELFF	TGTGCCAATAGCGGGGGGCGCAACACCGGGGAGCTGTTTTTT
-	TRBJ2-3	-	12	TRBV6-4	CASSGLSDTQYF	TGTGCCAGCAGCGGTCTGTCGGATACGCAGTATTTT
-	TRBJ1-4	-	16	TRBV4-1	CASSQDENRVREKLFF	TGCGCCAGCAGCCAAGATGAAAACAGGGTTAGGGAAAAACTGTTTTTT
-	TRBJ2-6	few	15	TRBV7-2	CASSPPGTGANVLTF	TGTGCCAGCAGCCCACCCGGCACTGGGGCCAACGTCCTGACTTTC
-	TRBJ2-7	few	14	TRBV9	CASSVAAAPYEQYF	TGTGCCAGCAGCGTAGCAGCGGCCCCCTACGAGCAGTACTTC
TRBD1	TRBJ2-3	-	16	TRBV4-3	CASSQDGRGRTDTQYF	TGCGCCAGCAGCCAAGATGGCAGGGGGCGCACAGATACGCAGTATTTT
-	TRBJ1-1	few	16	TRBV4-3	CASSQDGEGWNTEAFF	TGCGCCAGCAGCCAAGATGGGGAGGGGTGGAACACTGAAGCTTTCTTT
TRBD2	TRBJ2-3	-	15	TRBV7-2	CASSLAGTRINTQYF	TGTGCCAGCAGCTTAGCGGGGACTAGGATAAATACGCAGTATTTT
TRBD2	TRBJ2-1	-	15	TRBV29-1	CSVAGLAGGQNEQFF	TGCAGCGTTGCGGGACTAGCGGGAGGACAAAATGAGCAGTTCTTC
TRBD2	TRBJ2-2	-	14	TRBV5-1	CASSPGLVPGELFF	TGCGCCAGCAGCCCGGGACTAGTGCCCGGGGAGCTGTTTTTT
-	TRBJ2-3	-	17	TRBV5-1	CASSLEGLSANTDTQYF	TGCGCCAGCAGCTTGGAGGGCCTCTCTGCTAACACAGATACGCAGTATTTT
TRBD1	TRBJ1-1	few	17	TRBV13	CASSVIRDRGLDTEAFF	TGTGCCAGCAGTGTAATCCGGGACAGGGGATTGGACACTGAAGCTTTCTTT
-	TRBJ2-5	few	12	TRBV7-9	CASSFAQETQYF	TGTGCCAGCAGCTTTGCGCAAGAGACCCAGTACTTC
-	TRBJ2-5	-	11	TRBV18	CASSPTETQYF	TGTGCCAGCTCACCGACCGAGACCCAGTACTTC
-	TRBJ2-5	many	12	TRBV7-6	CASSLARETQYF	TGTGCCAGCAGCTTAGCAAGGGAGACCCAGTACTTC
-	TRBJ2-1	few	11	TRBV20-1	CSARFSYMEFF	TGCAGTGCTAGATTCAGCTACATGGAGTTCTTC
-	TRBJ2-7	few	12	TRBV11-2	CASSLAPSEQYF	TGTGCCAGCAGCTTAGCTCCCTCCGAGCAGTACTTC
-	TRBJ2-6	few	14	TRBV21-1	CASSKFIGANVLTF	TGTGCCAGCAGCAAATTCATTGGGGCCAACGTCCTGACTTTC
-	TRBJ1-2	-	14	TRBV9	CASNMRQVNYGYTF	TGTGCCAGCAATATGAGACAGGTTAACTATGGCTACACCTTC
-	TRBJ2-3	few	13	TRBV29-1	CSVVPGGSDTQYF	TGCAGCGTTGTGCCAGGGGGGTCAGATACGCAGTATTTT
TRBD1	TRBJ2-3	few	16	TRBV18	CASSPLQGLSTDTQYF	TGTGCCAGCTCACCACTACAGGGGCTATCCACAGATACGCAGTATTTT
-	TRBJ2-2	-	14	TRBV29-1	CSVEVGPNTGELFF	TGCAGCGTTGAAGTTGGGCCTAACACCGGGGAGCTGTTTTTT
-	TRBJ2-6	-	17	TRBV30	CAWRKTLARPGANVLTF	TGTGCCTGGAGGAAAACCTTGGCTAGGCCTGGGGCCAACGTCCTGACTTTC
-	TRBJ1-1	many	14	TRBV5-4	CASSSLQANTEAFF	TGTGCCAGCAGCTCGCTCCAGGCGAACACTGAAGCTTTCTTT